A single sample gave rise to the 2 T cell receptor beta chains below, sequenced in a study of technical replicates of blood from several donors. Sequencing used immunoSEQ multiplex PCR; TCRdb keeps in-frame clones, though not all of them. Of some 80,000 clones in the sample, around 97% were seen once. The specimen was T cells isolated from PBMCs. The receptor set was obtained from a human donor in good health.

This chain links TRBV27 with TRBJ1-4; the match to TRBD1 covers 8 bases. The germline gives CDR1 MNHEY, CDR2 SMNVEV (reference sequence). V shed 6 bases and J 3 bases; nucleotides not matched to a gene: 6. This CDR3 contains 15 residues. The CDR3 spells CASSLQGVANEKLFF. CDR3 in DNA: TGTGCCAGCAGCTTACAGGGGGTAGCTAATGAAAAACTGTTTTTT. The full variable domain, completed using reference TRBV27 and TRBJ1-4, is EAQVTQNPRYLITVTGKKLTVTCSQNMNHEYMSWYRQDPGLGLRQIYYSMNVEVTDKGDVPEGYKVSRKEKRNFPLILESPSPNQTSLYFCASSLQGVANEKLFFGSGTQLSVL.

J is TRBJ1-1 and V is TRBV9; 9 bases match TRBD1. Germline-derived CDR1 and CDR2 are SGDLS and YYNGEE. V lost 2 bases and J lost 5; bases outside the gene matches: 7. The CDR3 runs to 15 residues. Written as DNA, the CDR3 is TGTGCCAGCAGCGTTATGACAGGGGGAATAACTGAAGCTTTCTTT. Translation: CASSVMTGGITEAFF.